The present T cell receptor (beta chain) was sequenced within a study of vaccination effects on CD4 cells after COVID-19. Prior to sequencing, the ViraFEST assay stimulated PBMC with viral peptide pools, which expanded the antigen-specific CD4+ T cells. Isolation of CD4+ T cells took place after approximately 10 days of culture. Vaccine recipients, nucleocapsid antibody negative, had no prior SARS-CoV-2 infection. Every well got some 1.8 million PBMC, which were grown with about 9.9 IU/ml IL-2 and about 9.7 ug/ml peptides. Days 3 and 7 saw half the medium replaced with IL-2 medium. Points from the study as a whole: Cross-reactivity with common cold coronaviruses was shown by only 1 of 255 vaccine-induced clones in healthy vaccinees. Sampling in the study covered few convalescent patients and included no early post-infection timepoints.

Assay: immunoSEQ multiplex PCR; the TCRdb copy retains only in-frame clones and omits some. This table has roughly 67,000 clones, 78% appearing once. Trimming cost V 7 bases and J 0 bases, with 14 bases left between them. CDR3 size: 15 residues. Germline V gives CDR1 KGHDR, CDR2 SFDVKD. A few counts support this clone. Its antigen is undetermined. The specimen comprised CD4+ T cells from PBMCs cultured with SARS-CoV-2 spike peptides, sampled before COVID-19 vaccination. This sequence joins TRBV24-1 and TRBJ1-2; a possible D gene is TRBD1 (5 bases). The TCR originated in a human donor who received a COVID-19 vaccine. CDR3 sequence reads: CATSDSRSSNYGYTF. DNA of the CDR3: TGTGCCACCAGCGACAGCAGGAGTTCTAACTATGGCTACACCTTC.